A selection of T cell receptor beta chains follows, all from one sample in a study of CD8 T cells in ankylosing spondylitis. TCRdb redid the calling of the 5' RACE reads with MiXCR, one entry per CDR3 protein. Found here are under 300,000 distinct CDR3 sequences, over 9.5% of them singletons; the top ten hold less than 3%. The sequencing sample was made of blood, either unsorted or a sorted T cell fraction (not recorded which). The receptor source for this set is a male donor with ankylosing spondylitis or in good health (not recorded which). Each CDR3 is given with its conserved first and last residue. A D gene is named only where the DNA matches it firmly. The size entry is marked missing in some rows and otherwise reads once, few, many or a size class.

V gene: TRBV12-3/TRBV12-4
clone size: many
J gene: TRBJ2-3
D gene: TRBD2
CDR3 DNA: TGTGCCAGCAGTCTTGTGCGGGGGGCCACAGATACGCAGTATTTT
CDR3 protein: CASSLVRGATDTQYF

V gene: TRBV29-1
clone size: many
J gene: TRBJ1-2
D gene: TRBD1
CDR3 DNA: TGCAGCGCTACAACCGGGACAGGGGGCATAAACACCTTC
CDR3 protein: CSATTGTGGINTF

V gene: TRBV11-3
clone size: .
J gene: TRBJ1-6
D gene: .
CDR3 DNA: TGTGCCAGCAGCTTTGTAGGTTCACCCCTCCACTTT
CDR3 protein: CASSFVGSPLHF

V gene: TRBV20-1
clone size: many
J gene: TRBJ2-1
D gene: .
CDR3 DNA: TGCAGTGCCCAAGACAGAACCAAGCAGTTCTTC
CDR3 protein: CSAQDRTKQFF

V gene: TRBV29-1
clone size: .
J gene: TRBJ1-1
D gene: .
CDR3 DNA: TGCAGCGTTAAGGGGCGTCGGACTGAAGCTTTCTTT
CDR3 protein: CSVKGRRTEAFF

V gene: TRBV5-1
clone size: many
J gene: TRBJ2-3
D gene: TRBD2
CDR3 DNA: TGCGCCAGCAGCTCCTCGACTAGCGGGGGATGGGTTGATACGCAGTATTTT
CDR3 protein: CASSSSTSGGWVDTQYF

V gene: TRBV27
clone size: few
J gene: TRBJ2-2
D gene: .
CDR3 DNA: TGTGCCAGCAGACCGGGACCCACGAGGACCGGGGAGCTGTTTTTT
CDR3 protein: CASRPGPTRTGELFF

V gene: TRBV2
clone size: few
J gene: TRBJ1-2
D gene: .
CDR3 DNA: TGTGCCAGCGGGGGGGTCGGAGGCAGACAGGCCGATGAGGAGGAGGCGGGCTACACCTTC
CDR3 protein: CASGGVGGRQADEEEAGYTF

V gene: TRBV29-1
clone size: many
J gene: TRBJ2-5
D gene: TRBD2
CDR3 DNA: TGCAGCGTCGGACTAGCGGGAGGAGAGACCCAGTACTTC
CDR3 protein: CSVGLAGGETQYF

V gene: TRBV6-2/TRBV6-3
clone size: few
J gene: TRBJ2-1
D gene: .
CDR3 DNA: TGTGCCAGCAGTTACTCGACCAGCGGCAATGAGCAGTTCTTC
CDR3 protein: CASSYSTSGNEQFF

V gene: TRBV12-3/TRBV12-4
clone size: many
J gene: TRBJ2-2
D gene: .
CDR3 DNA: TGTGCCAGCACCCCCTATCGGACCACCGGGGAGCTGTTTTTT
CDR3 protein: CASTPYRTTGELFF

V gene: TRBV10-2
clone size: many
J gene: TRBJ1-1
D gene: .
CDR3 DNA: TGCGCCAGCAGTGTTAAGGTGGGCACTGAAGCTTTCTTT
CDR3 protein: CASSVKVGTEAFF

V gene: TRBV6-1
clone size: many
J gene: TRBJ1-1
D gene: .
CDR3 DNA: TGTGCCAGCAGTGAATCAGGGAACACTGAAGCTTTCTTT
CDR3 protein: CASSESGNTEAFF

V gene: TRBV12-3/TRBV12-4
clone size: many
J gene: TRBJ2-3
D gene: .
CDR3 DNA: TGTGCCAGCAGTTTATTCTCTAGCGCTTCCACAGATACGCAGTATTTT
CDR3 protein: CASSLFSSASTDTQYF

V gene: TRBV5-1
clone size: many
J gene: TRBJ2-1
D gene: .
CDR3 DNA: TGCGCCAGCAGCTTCCGATTCAATGAGCAGTTCTTC
CDR3 protein: CASSFRFNEQFF

V gene: TRBV7-2
clone size: few
J gene: TRBJ1-1
D gene: .
CDR3 DNA: TGTGCCAGCAGCTTTCGATCCTACTCTGACACTGAAGCTTTCTTT
CDR3 protein: CASSFRSYSDTEAFF

V gene: TRBV5-5
clone size: .
J gene: TRBJ2-5
D gene: .
CDR3 DNA: TGTGCCAGCAGTTTTAGAACAGAGACCCAGTACTTC
CDR3 protein: CASSFRTETQYF

V gene: TRBV10-3
clone size: many
J gene: TRBJ2-1
D gene: TRBD2
CDR3 DNA: TGTGCCATCAGTGTGTCGGGACTAGCGGGGGATGAGCAGTTCTTC
CDR3 protein: CAISVSGLAGDEQFF

V gene: TRBV19
clone size: many
J gene: TRBJ1-1
D gene: TRBD1
CDR3 DNA: TGTGCCAGTAGTATACTCCGGGACAGGGCGGTCACTGAAGCTTTCTTT
CDR3 protein: CASSILRDRAVTEAFF

V gene: TRBV20-1
clone size: many
J gene: TRBJ1-1
D gene: .
CDR3 DNA: TGCAGTGCTCGACGAGGGGCCCTGAACACTGAAGCTTTCTTT
CDR3 protein: CSARRGALNTEAFF

V gene: TRBV30
clone size: few
J gene: TRBJ2-1
D gene: TRBD1
CDR3 DNA: TGTGCCTATACCCCGGGACAGGGGTTGAATGAGCAGTTCTTC
CDR3 protein: CAYTPGQGLNEQFF

V gene: TRBV29-1
clone size: .
J gene: TRBJ1-1
D gene: TRBD1
CDR3 DNA: TGCAGCGTTGTTTCAGGGGGCAACCTGAACACTGAAGCTTTCTTT
CDR3 protein: CSVVSGGNLNTEAFF

V gene: TRBV20-1
clone size: few
J gene: TRBJ1-6
D gene: .
CDR3 DNA: TGCTGTGCTAGCCCGGACTCGCTGAGCTCCTATAATTCACCCCTCCACTTT
CDR3 protein: CCASPDSLSSYNSPLHF

V gene: TRBV10-1
clone size: .
J gene: TRBJ2-3
D gene: .
CDR3 DNA: TGCGCCAGCAGCGAAAAAGCGGGCAAGTCCCCAGATACGCAGTATTTT
CDR3 protein: CASSEKAGKSPDTQYF

V gene: TRBV5-1
clone size: many
J gene: TRBJ2-2
D gene: TRBD2
CDR3 DNA: TGCGCCAGCAGCCTTAGCGGGAGGACCACCGGGGAGCTGTTTTTT
CDR3 protein: CASSLSGRTTGELFF

V gene: TRBV5-1
clone size: few
J gene: TRBJ2-3
D gene: TRBD1
CDR3 DNA: TGCGCCAGCAGCTTGGACCAGGGGGCGTGGGATACGCAGTATTTT
CDR3 protein: CASSLDQGAWDTQYF

V gene: TRBV4-2
clone size: many
J gene: TRBJ1-5
D gene: .
CDR3 DNA: TGTGCCAGCAGCCAAGAAGGGGGAAATCAGCCCCAGCATTTT
CDR3 protein: CASSQEGGNQPQHF

V gene: TRBV7-7
clone size: .
J gene: TRBJ2-1
D gene: TRBD2
CDR3 DNA: TGTGCCAGCAGCCTCTGGGGGGGGGGGGACAATGAGCAGTTCTTC
CDR3 protein: CASSLWGGGDNEQFF

V gene: TRBV12-3/TRBV12-4
clone size: many
J gene: TRBJ1-5
D gene: TRBD1
CDR3 DNA: TGTGCCAGCAGCCTCGACAGGGGGTATCAGCCCCAGCATTTT
CDR3 protein: CASSLDRGYQPQHF

V gene: TRBV2
clone size: many
J gene: TRBJ2-5
D gene: .
CDR3 DNA: TGTGCCAGCAGTGAAGCTTGGGGGTCGGAGACCCAGTACTTC
CDR3 protein: CASSEAWGSETQYF

V gene: TRBV11-2
clone size: few
J gene: TRBJ1-2
D gene: TRBD1
CDR3 DNA: TGTGCCAGCAGCTTAGAAAGGGACAGAGGCTACACCTTC
CDR3 protein: CASSLERDRGYTF

V gene: TRBV20-1
clone size: many
J gene: TRBJ1-6
D gene: .
CDR3 DNA: TGCAGTGCTAGCGAGGGTGGTTCACCCCTCCACTTT
CDR3 protein: CSASEGGSPLHF

V gene: TRBV7-7
clone size: .
J gene: TRBJ2-1
D gene: .
CDR3 DNA: TGTGCCAGCAGCCCCAATATACAGGGAGGTGAGCAGTTCTTC
CDR3 protein: CASSPNIQGGEQFF

V gene: TRBV3-1
clone size: many
J gene: TRBJ1-1
D gene: .
CDR3 DNA: TGTGCCAGCAGGCCTCAGGGGAGCACTGAAGCTTTCTTT
CDR3 protein: CASRPQGSTEAFF

V gene: TRBV20-1
clone size: .
J gene: TRBJ1-1
D gene: .
CDR3 DNA: TGCAGTGCTACCGGGCGGGGGATGAACACTGAAGCTTTCTTT
CDR3 protein: CSATGRGMNTEAFF

V gene: TRBV6-2/TRBV6-3
clone size: few
J gene: TRBJ2-1
D gene: TRBD2
CDR3 DNA: TGTGCCAGCAGCCCACCTTTATGGACTAGCGAGACCAATGAGCAGTTCTTC
CDR3 protein: CASSPPLWTSETNEQFF

V gene: TRBV12-3/TRBV12-4
clone size: many
J gene: TRBJ1-3
D gene: .
CDR3 DNA: TGTGCCAGCAGTTTGAGGGACCTCTCTGGAAACACCATATATTTT
CDR3 protein: CASSLRDLSGNTIYF

V gene: TRBV7-9
clone size: many
J gene: TRBJ2-5
D gene: TRBD2
CDR3 DNA: TGTGCCAGCAGCTTAGCGAGAAGCGGGAGCCAAGAGACCCAGTACTTC
CDR3 protein: CASSLARSGSQETQYF

V gene: TRBV18
clone size: few
J gene: TRBJ1-6
D gene: TRBD1
CDR3 DNA: TGTGCCAGCTCACCTCGGCCGGGACAGGGGGATTCACCCCTCCACTTT
CDR3 protein: CASSPRPGQGDSPLHF

V gene: TRBV5-1
clone size: many
J gene: TRBJ2-5
D gene: .
CDR3 DNA: TGCGCCAGCAGCTTGGAGCAGGGAGGCTGGGGGCAAGAGACCCAGTACTTC
CDR3 protein: CASSLEQGGWGQETQYF

V gene: TRBV12-3/TRBV12-4
clone size: many
J gene: TRBJ1-1
D gene: .
CDR3 DNA: TGTGCCAGCAGAAGGAGGGGTACCACTGAAGCTTTCTTT
CDR3 protein: CASRRRGTTEAFF

V gene: TRBV12-3/TRBV12-4
clone size: many
J gene: TRBJ1-2
D gene: .
CDR3 DNA: TGTGCCAGCAGTCGAAACAACTATGGCTACACCTTC
CDR3 protein: CASSRNNYGYTF

V gene: TRBV12-3/TRBV12-4
clone size: .
J gene: TRBJ2-2
D gene: .
CDR3 DNA: TGTGCCAGCAGTTTCTATCAGGGGCTAGTCGGGGAGCTGTTTTTT
CDR3 protein: CASSFYQGLVGELFF

V gene: TRBV5-1
clone size: many
J gene: TRBJ2-2
D gene: .
CDR3 DNA: TGCGCCAGCAGCTTGGAACTGCACAACACCGGGGAGCTGTTTTTT
CDR3 protein: CASSLELHNTGELFF

V gene: TRBV29-1
clone size: many
J gene: TRBJ1-2
D gene: .
CDR3 DNA: TGCAGCGGGCTTGGACTCTATGGCTACACCTTC
CDR3 protein: CSGLGLYGYTF

V gene: TRBV4-1
clone size: many
J gene: TRBJ1-5
D gene: .
CDR3 DNA: TGCGCCAGCAGCCAAGAAGGGGTCGGTCAGCCCCAGCATTTT
CDR3 protein: CASSQEGVGQPQHF